The present entry profiles one T cell receptor (beta chain) with its context. Its antigen is undetermined. This entry belongs to a study of beta chain features in type 1 diabetes. Looking at the study overall: All of the samples together had some 110 million sorted cells examined. Study-level results: Over-representation of high TCR-expressing cells was a possible consequence of cDNA sequencing.

The germline gives CDR1 SGHTA, CDR2 FQGNSA. V was trimmed by 1 base and J by 0 bases, leaving 13 bases between them. This CDR3 comprises 16 residues. All of the isolated RNA was reverse transcribed, so expressed TCRB transcripts were sequenced. Using immunoSEQ multiplex PCR, the repertoire was profiled, and TCRdb retains in-frame clones only, with some absent. The sample shows about 620,000 clones, around 15% of them seen only once. Sorting that relied on CD45RO/CCR7/CD25/CD127/CD95/CD27 yielded CD4+ naive, central memory, regulatory and stem cell-like memory cells. Sorted populations were all over 95% pure.

Sequences were obtained from naive CD4+ T cells from blood. The source of this sequence is a man aged 18 to 29 in good health. The V and J genes are TRBV7-2 and TRBJ2-7; D may correspond to TRBD1 or TRBD2 (5 bases each). The CDR3 DNA reads as TGTGCCAGCAGCTTAGAACGGGGCCGGATCTCCTACGAGCAGTACTTC. Protein product: CASSLERGRISYEQYF.